A selection of T cell receptor beta chains follows, all from one sample in a study of T-cell memory formation after mild COVID-19. TCRdb redid the calling of the 5' RACE reads with MiXCR, one entry per CDR3 protein. The table shows tens of thousands of distinct CDR3 sequences, with roughly 7.4% occurring only once. Sequences were obtained from PBMCs or a T cell subset sorted from them (not recorded which). Receptors originate from an adult woman who had mild COVID-19 (a few samples of this study predate the infection). Cell type and time point are not known. CDR3s include the opening cysteine and the closing phenylalanine or tryptophan.

>TRBV7-3|TRBJ1-2
CASSLTAGSGGYTF
>TRBV3-1|TRBJ2-7
CASSQEGTTYEQYF
>TRBV2|TRBJ2-1
CASSEAGLAANEQFF
>TRBV5-1|TRBJ2-6
CASSLESVRRANVLTF
>TRBV20-1|TRBJ2-1
CSAWTSGVSYNEQFF
>TRBV7-9|TRBJ2-2
CASRQGEANTGELFF
>TRBV6-6|TRBJ2-1
CASSYSPTSGVYNEQFF
>TRBV12-3/TRBV12-4|TRBJ2-7
CASSLRTSGRGPSYEQYF
>TRBV5-4|TRBJ1-2
CASSLEKGLNYGYTF
>TRBV5-1|TRBJ2-3
CASRRGGPYTDTQYF
>TRBV24-1|TRBJ2-2
CATRSGRGTGELFF
>TRBV10-3|TRBJ1-1
CAIRRPDQFNTEAFF
>TRBV29-1|TRBJ1-2
CSVGGMNYGYTF
>TRBV10-3|TRBJ1-1
CAISEFKGNTEAFF
>TRBV20-1|TRBJ1-2
CSASRGQGGYTF
>TRBV12-3/TRBV12-4|TRBJ1-1
CASSLDGDTEAFF
>TRBV5-1|TRBJ1-2
CASSFGGSYGYTF
>TRBV12-3/TRBV12-4|TRBJ1-1
CASSLALGGGVNTEAFF
>TRBV6-5|TRBJ1-2
CASRRDSNYGYTF
>TRBV4-3|TRBJ2-2
CASSQEEGNTGELFF
>TRBV6-2/TRBV6-3|TRBJ2-2
CASRPGGFGELFF
>TRBV27|TRBJ2-2
CASSLGVTGELFF
>TRBV6-2/TRBV6-3|TRBJ2-1
CASTLSGRGDEQFF
>TRBV9|TRBJ2-7
CASSVSTVSYEQYF
>TRBV10-3|TRBJ2-5
CAISRQGDGETQYF
>TRBV7-8|TRBJ2-3
CASSGEGLADTQYF
>TRBV6-5|TRBJ2-2
CASKVTGELFF
>TRBV20-1|TRBJ1-1
CSALVRMNTEAFF
>TRBV20-1|TRBJ1-1
CSASPGLVPNTEAFF
>TRBV2|TRBJ2-7
CASSSSGTGLYEQYF
>TRBV20-1|TRBJ2-2
CSAKEEAGAITGELFF
>TRBV7-8|TRBJ2-7
CASSLGYGTGDQYF
>TRBV13|TRBJ1-2
CASSSATGVYGYTF
>TRBV4-1|TRBJ2-7
CASSQGLYRTSYEQYF
>TRBV3-1|TRBJ2-1
CASSRGGGKFF
>TRBV6-4|TRBJ1-2
CASSDGSDRGLNGYTF
>TRBV20-1|TRBJ2-2
CGLKTNTGELFF
>TRBV5-1|TRBJ2-3
CASSLAVGGASDTQYF
>TRBV5-6|TRBJ2-3
CASSLGLTSTDTQYF